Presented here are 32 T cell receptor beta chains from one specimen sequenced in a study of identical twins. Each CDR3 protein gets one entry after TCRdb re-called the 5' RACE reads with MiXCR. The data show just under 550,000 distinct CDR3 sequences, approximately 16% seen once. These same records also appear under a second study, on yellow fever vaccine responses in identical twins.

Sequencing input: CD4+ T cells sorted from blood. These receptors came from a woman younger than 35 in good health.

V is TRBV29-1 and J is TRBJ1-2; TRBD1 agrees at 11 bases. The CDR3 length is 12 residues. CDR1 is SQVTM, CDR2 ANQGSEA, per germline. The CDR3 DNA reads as TGCACCGCGGAGGACAGGGGGCTTGGCTACACCTTC. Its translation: CTAEDRGLGYTF.

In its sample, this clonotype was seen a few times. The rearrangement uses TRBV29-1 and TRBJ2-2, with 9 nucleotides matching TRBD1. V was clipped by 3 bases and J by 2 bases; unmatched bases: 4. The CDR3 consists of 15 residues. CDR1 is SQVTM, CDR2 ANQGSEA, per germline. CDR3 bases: TGCAGCGTTGAGGCGACAGGGGGTAACACCGGGGAGCTGTTTTTT. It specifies CSVEATGGNTGELFF.

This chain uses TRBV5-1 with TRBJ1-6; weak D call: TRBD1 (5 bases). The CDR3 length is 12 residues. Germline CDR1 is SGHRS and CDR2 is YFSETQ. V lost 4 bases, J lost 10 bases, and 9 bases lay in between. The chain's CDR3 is CASSGSGSPLHF. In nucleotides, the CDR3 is TGCGCCAGCAGCGGCTCAGGGTCACCCCTCCACTTT.

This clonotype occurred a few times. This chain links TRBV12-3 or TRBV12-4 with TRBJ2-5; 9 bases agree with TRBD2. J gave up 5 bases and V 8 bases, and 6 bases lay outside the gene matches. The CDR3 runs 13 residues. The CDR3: CASGVAGAETQYF. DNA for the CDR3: TGTGCCAGCGGAGTAGCGGGAGCTGAGACCCAGTACTTC.

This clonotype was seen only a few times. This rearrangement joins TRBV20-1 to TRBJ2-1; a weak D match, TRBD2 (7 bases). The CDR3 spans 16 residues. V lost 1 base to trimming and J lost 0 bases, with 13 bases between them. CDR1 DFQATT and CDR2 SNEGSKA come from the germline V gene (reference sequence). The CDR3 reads CSARAGGPISYNEQFF. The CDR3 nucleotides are TGCAGTGCTAGAGCCGGGGGGCCCATCTCCTACAATGAGCAGTTCTTC.

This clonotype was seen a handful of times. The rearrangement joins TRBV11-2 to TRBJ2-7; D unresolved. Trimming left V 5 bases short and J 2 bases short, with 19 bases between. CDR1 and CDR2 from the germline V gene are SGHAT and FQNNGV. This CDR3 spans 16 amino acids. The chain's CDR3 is CASSPRLSRKTYEQYF. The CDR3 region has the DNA TGTGCCAGCAGCCCCCGGTTGTCCAGGAAAACCTACGAGCAGTACTTC.

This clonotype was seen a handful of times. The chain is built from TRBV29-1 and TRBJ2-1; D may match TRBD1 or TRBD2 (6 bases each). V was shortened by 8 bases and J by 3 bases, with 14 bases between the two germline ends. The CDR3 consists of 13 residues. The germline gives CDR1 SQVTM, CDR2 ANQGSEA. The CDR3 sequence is CSLRGGLYNEQFF. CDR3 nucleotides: TGCAGCCTCAGAGGGGGACTCTACAATGAGCAGTTCTTC.

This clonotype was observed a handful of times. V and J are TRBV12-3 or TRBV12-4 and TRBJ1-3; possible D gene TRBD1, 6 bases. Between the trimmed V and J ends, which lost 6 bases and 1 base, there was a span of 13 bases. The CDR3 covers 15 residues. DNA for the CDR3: TGTGCCAGCAGGAAACTTCAGGGGTCTGGAAACACCATATATTTT. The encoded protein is CASRKLQGSGNTIYF.

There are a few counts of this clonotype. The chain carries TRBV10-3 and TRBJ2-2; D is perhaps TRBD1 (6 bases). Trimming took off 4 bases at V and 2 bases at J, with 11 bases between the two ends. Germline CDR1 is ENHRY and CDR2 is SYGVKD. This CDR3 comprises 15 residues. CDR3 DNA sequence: TGTGCCATCAGTGTGTGGACAGAAAACACCGGGGAGCTGTTTTTT. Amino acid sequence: CAISVWTENTGELFF.

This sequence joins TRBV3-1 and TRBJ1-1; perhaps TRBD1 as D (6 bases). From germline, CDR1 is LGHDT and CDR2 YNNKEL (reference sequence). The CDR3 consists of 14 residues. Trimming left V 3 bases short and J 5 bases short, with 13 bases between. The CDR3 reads CASSHLNRETEAFF. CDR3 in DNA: TGTGCCAGCAGCCACCTCAACAGGGAAACTGAAGCTTTCTTT.

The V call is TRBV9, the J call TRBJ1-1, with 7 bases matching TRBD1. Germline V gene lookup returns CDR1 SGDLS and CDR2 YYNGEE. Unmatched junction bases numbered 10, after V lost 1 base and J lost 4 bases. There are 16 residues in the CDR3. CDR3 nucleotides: TGTGCCAGCAGCGTAAGACAGGGTTTCGGGGCCACTGAAGCTTTCTTT. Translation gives CASSVRQGFGATEAFF.

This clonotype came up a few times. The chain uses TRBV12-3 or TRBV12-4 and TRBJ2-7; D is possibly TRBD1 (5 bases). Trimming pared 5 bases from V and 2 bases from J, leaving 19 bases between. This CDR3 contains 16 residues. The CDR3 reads CASSISAVGPPYEQYF. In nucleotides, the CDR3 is TGTGCCAGCAGTATCTCTGCGGTGGGGCCGCCCTACGAGCAGTACTTC.

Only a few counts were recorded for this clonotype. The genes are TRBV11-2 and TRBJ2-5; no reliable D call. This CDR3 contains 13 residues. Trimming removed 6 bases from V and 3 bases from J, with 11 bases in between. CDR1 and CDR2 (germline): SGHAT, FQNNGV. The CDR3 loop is CASRRQLEETQYF. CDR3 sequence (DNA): TGTGCCAGCAGGCGTCAGCTTGAAGAGACCCAGTACTTC.

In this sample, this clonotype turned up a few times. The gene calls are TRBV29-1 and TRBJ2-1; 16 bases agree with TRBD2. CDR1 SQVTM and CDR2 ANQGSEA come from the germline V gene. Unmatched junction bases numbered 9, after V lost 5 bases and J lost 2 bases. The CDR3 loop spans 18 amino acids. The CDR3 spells CSVPETGTSGRAYNEQFF. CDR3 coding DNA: TGCAGCGTTCCCGAGACCGGGACTAGCGGGAGGGCCTACAATGAGCAGTTCTTC.

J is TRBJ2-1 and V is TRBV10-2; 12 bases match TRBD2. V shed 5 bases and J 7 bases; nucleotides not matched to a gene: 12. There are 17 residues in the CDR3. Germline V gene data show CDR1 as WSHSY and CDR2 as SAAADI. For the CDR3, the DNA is TGCGCCAGCAGTCCGGTACTAGCGGGGGGTTCCATGAATGAGCAGTTCTTC. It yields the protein CASSPVLAGGSMNEQFF.

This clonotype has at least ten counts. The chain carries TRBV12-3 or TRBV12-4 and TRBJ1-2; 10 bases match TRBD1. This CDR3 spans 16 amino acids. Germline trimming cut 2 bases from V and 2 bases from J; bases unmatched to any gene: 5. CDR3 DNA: TGTGCCAGCAGTTTAAGGCCGGGACAGGGGAACTATGGCTACACCTTC. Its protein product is CASSLRPGQGNYGYTF.

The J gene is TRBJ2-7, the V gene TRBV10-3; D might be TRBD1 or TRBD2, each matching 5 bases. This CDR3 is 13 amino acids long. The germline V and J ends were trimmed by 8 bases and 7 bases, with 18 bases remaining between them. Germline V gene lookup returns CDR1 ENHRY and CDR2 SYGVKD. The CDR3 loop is CAIGGTGSEEQYF. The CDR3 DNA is TGTGCCATCGGAGGAACAGGATCGGAAGAGCAGTACTTC.

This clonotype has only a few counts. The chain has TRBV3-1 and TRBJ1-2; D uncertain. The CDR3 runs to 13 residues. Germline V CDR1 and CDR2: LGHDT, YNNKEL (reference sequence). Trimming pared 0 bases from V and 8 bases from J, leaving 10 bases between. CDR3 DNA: TGTGCCAGCAGCCAAGATCCCCGGGTCGGCTACACCTTC. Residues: CASSQDPRVGYTF.

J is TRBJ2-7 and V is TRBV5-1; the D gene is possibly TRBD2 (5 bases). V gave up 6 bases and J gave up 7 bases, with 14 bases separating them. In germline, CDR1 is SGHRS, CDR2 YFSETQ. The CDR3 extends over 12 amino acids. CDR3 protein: CASTYLAWEQYF. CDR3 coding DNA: TGCGCCAGCACTTATTTAGCGTGGGAGCAGTACTTC.

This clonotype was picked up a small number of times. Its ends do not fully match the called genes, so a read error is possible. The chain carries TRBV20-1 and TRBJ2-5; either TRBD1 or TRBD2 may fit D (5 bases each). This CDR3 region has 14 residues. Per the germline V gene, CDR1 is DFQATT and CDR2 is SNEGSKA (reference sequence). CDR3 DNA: TGCAGTGCCAGAGGGGCAGGGCGGAGAGAGACCCAGTACTTC. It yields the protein CSARGAGRRETQYF.

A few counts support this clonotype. The DNA of the CDR3 is TGTGCCAGCAGCTTCGATCCTAATTGGAGGCATCAGCCCCAGCATTTT. Translated: CASSFDPNWRHQPQHF. V gene TRBV7-3 combines with J gene TRBJ1-5; D not certain. CDR1 and CDR2 (germline): SGHTA, FQGTGA. Trimming shortened V by 3 bases and J by 5 bases, and 17 bases separated the two germline ends. The CDR3 length is 16 residues.

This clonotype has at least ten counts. This chain's CDR3 is CASRTSGGTDTQYF. For the CDR3, the DNA is TGTGCCAGCAGAACTAGCGGGGGCACAGATACGCAGTATTTT. The V and J genes are TRBV7-8 and TRBJ2-3, with 10 bases that match TRBD2. The CDR3 contains 14 residues. Trimming cost V 6 bases and J 1 base; bases outside gene matches: 1. The germline V gene has CDR1 SGHVS and CDR2 FQNEAQ.

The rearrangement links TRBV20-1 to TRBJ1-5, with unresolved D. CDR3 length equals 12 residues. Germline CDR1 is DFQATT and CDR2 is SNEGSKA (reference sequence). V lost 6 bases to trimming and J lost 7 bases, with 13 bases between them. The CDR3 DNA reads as TGCAGTGCCGGTAGAAGTGGCCAGCCCCAGCATTTT. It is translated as CSAGRSGQPQHF.

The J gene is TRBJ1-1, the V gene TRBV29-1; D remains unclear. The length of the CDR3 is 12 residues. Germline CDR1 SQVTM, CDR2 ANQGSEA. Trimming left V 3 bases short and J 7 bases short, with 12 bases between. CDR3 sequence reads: CSVERGPSEAFF. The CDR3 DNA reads TGCAGCGTTGAGAGAGGTCCCAGTGAAGCTTTCTTT.

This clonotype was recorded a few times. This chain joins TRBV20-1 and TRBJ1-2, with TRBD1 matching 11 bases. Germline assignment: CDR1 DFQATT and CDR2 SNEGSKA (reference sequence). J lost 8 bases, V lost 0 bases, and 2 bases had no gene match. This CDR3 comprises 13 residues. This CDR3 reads CSARERTGGGYTF. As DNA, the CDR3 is TGCAGTGCTAGAGAACGGACAGGGGGCGGCTACACCTTC.

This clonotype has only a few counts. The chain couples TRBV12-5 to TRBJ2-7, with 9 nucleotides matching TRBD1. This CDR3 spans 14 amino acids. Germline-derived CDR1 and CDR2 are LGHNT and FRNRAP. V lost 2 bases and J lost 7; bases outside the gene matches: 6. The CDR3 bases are TGTGCTAGTGGTTTGTACAACAGGGGGCGGGAGCAGTACTTC. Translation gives CASGLYNRGREQYF.

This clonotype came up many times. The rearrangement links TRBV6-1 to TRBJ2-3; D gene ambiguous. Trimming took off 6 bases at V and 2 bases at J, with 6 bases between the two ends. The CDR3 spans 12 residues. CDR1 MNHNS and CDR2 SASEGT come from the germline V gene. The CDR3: CASRSTTDTQYF. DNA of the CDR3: TGTGCCAGCAGGTCAACCACAGATACGCAGTATTTT.

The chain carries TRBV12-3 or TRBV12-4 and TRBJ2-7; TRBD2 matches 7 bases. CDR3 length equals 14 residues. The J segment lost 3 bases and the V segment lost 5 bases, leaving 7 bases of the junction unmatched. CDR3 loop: CASSMGGPYYEQYF. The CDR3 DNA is TGTGCCAGCAGTATGGGAGGGCCTTACTACGAGCAGTACTTC.

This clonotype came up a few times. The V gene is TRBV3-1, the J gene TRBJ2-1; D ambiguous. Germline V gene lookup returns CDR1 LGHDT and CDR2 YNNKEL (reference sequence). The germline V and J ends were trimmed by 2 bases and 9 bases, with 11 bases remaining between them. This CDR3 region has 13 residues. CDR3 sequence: CASSQPGRLEQFF. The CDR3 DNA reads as TGTGCCAGCAGCCAACCCGGCAGACTTGAGCAGTTCTTC.

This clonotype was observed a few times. DNA of the CDR3: TGTGCCAGCAGCGTACAACCCGGGAACGTCAATGAGCAGTTCTTC. Its protein is CASSVQPGNVNEQFF. This chain links TRBV9 with TRBJ2-1, with D possibly TRBD2 on 5 matching bases. This CDR3 is 15 amino acids long. Germline values: CDR1 SGDLS, CDR2 YYNGEE. Trimming shortened V by 1 base and J by 6 bases, and 14 bases separated the two germline ends. Using reference TRBV9 and TRBJ2-1 for the parts outside the CDR3, the full variable domain is DSGVTQTPKHLITATGQRVTLRCSPRSGDLSVYWYQQSLDQGLQFLIQYYNGEERAKGNILERFSAQQFPDLHSELNLSSLELGDSALYFCASSVQPGNVNEQFFGPGTRLTVL.

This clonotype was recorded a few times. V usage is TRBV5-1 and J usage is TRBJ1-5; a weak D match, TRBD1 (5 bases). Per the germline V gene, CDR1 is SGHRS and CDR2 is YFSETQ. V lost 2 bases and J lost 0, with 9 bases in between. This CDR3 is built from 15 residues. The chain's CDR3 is CASSFGGNSNQPQHF. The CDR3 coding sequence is TGCGCCAGCAGCTTTGGGGGTAATAGCAATCAGCCCCAGCATTTT.

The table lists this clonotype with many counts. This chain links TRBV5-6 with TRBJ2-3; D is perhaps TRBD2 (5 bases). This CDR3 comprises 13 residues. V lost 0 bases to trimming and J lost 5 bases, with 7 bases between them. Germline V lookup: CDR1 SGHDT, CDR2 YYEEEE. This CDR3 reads CASSLVEGDTQYF. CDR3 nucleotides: TGTGCCAGCAGCTTGGTCGAGGGAGATACGCAGTATTTT.